This T cell receptor (beta chain) came from a study of glioma-infiltrating T cells. Study-level results: Tissue and blood shared very few CDR3 sequences. Gliomas, especially low-grade, showed above-expected tissue-blood divergence; non-neoplastic patients showed below.

TCR alpha and beta CDR3 regions were amplified from RNA using iRepertoire nested multiplex PCR. Input was about 100-450 ng of tissue mRNA or PBMC total RNA. TCRdb reprocessed the multiplex PCR reads via MiXCR and lists one record per CDR3 protein. The table lists 150,000 to 200,000 distinct CDR3 sequences, 25% to 35% of them singletons. Germline V gene data show CDR1 as SGHRS and CDR2 as YFSETQ. This CDR3 contains 14 residues. The germline V and J ends were trimmed by 4 bases and 5 bases, with 12 bases remaining between them. Comment on this clonotype: Its antigen is currently unknown.

Sequencing input: glioma tissue, nonneoplastic brain tissue, or PBMCs (not recorded which). The chain couples TRBV5-1 to TRBJ2-2, with D perhaps given as TRBD1 or TRBD2 (5 bases each). The clonotype comes from a human donor with low-grade glioma or glioblastoma, undergoing nonglioma brain surgery, or in good health (not recorded which). The CDR3 sequence is CASSAGTLTGELFF. The CDR3 bases are TGCGCCAGCAGCGCCGGGACGCTGACCGGGGAGCTGTTTTTT.